These T cell receptor beta chains were read from a single sample in a study of human T cells and chemical hapten exposure. TCRdb re-called the RACE reads with MiXCR, one entry per CDR3 protein. The table records 85,000 to 100,000 distinct CDR3 sequences, 12% of them present only once. Here the sequenced sample was whole blood, taken in connection with sensitization to the hapten diphenylcyclopropenone (DPC). Receptor source: a woman aged 40 to 50 with alopecia areata. Some clones in this sample may be carry-over from other donors' samples. Both conserved end residues are part of each CDR3. A D gene is named only where the DNA matches it firmly. Clone size is not always given. Where it is, it says once, few, many or a class for expanded clones.

cdr3_nt cdr3_aa d_call clone_size j_call v_call
TGCGCCAGCAGCCAAGAAACTAGCGGGACCCAGTACTTC CASSQETSGTQYF TRBD2 few TRBJ2-5 TRBV4-1
TGTGCCAGCAGCCGTCGATATGAAAAACTGTTTTTT CASSRRYEKLFF - - TRBJ1-4 TRBV7-2
TGTGCCAGCAGCCAAAACTCAGCTACAACTGAAGCTTTCTTT CASSQNSATTEAFF - few TRBJ1-1 TRBV4-2
TGTGCCAGCAGCCCCCGACAGGGAAACATTCAGTACTTC CASSPRQGNIQYF TRBD1 few TRBJ2-4 TRBV7-2
TGTGCCAGCAGCTCCCCAAGCTACGAGCAGTACTTC CASSSPSYEQYF - many TRBJ2-7 TRBV7-8
TGCAGCGTGGCGACAGGGGGCGCTGGGGCCAACGTCCTGACTTTC CSVATGGAGANVLTF TRBD1 few TRBJ2-6 TRBV29-1
TGTGCCAGCACACCGGCAGCGTACCAAGAGACCCAGTACTTC CASTPAAYQETQYF - - TRBJ2-5 TRBV18
TGTGCCAGCAGCTTAGCGGGACTAGCGGGAGAGACCCAGTACTTC CASSLAGLAGETQYF TRBD2 - TRBJ2-5 TRBV11-1
TGCGCCAGCAGCCGTGGGACTAGCGGGGGGACCAACGAGCAGTACTTC CASSRGTSGGTNEQYF TRBD2 - TRBJ2-7 TRBV4-1
TGTGCCAGCAGCCTTACCCCCGGGATGAAGGAGACCCAGTACTTC CASSLTPGMKETQYF - few TRBJ2-5 TRBV7-9
TGTGCCAGCAGCGTAGTCGGCGAGCGGGAGAGAATTAGGACCCAGTACTTC CASSVVGERERIRTQYF TRBD2 few TRBJ2-5 TRBV9
TGTGCCAGCAGTCCCGGAGTCCACGAGCAGTACTTC CASSPGVHEQYF - few TRBJ2-7 TRBV6-6
TGTGCCAGCAGGGCCTTGGACGAGCAGTACTTC CASRALDEQYF - many TRBJ2-7 TRBV28
TGTGCCAGCTCACCACACCCTCCTGGAGGGACTTACCAGTATTTT CASSPHPPGGTYQYF - few TRBJ2-3 TRBV18
TGTGCCAGCAGCCGAGCCGACAGGGACGCCTACGAGCAGTACTTC CASSRADRDAYEQYF TRBD1 - TRBJ2-7 TRBV28
TGTGCCAGCAGCTTAGATCTGACAGGATACTATGGCTACACCTTC CASSLDLTGYYGYTF - many TRBJ1-2 TRBV7-8
TGTGCCAGCAGCTTGAGAAATAGCAATCAGCCCCAGCATTTT CASSLRNSNQPQHF - - TRBJ1-5 TRBV5-4
TGTGCCAGCAGTGAAGAAGGAAGTAGGACAGGGGCCACATACTATGGCTACACCTTC CASSEEGSRTGATYYGYTF TRBD1 - TRBJ1-2 TRBV2
TGTGCCAGCAGCACCGCAGCGGGTCAAGAGACCCAGTACTTC CASSTAAGQETQYF - few TRBJ2-5 TRBV7-9